This T cell receptor beta chain was sequenced during a study of response to subunit inactivated influenza vaccine. General study points: It was the authors' suggestion that each seasonal influenza vaccination recruits few new T cells.

Per the germline V gene, CDR1 is MNHNS and CDR2 is SASEGT. There are 14 residues in the CDR3. V gave up 7 bases and J gave up 6 bases; unmatched junction bases: 10. TCRdb re-analysed the RT-PCR reads in MiXCR, keeping a single row per CDR3 protein. This repertoire shows some 800,000 distinct CDR3 sequences, less than 25% found once; its top ten account for more than 8.5%. In regard to this clonotype: The antigen remains undetermined.

The source of this sequence is a man aged 50 to 60 who received an inactivated influenza vaccine. V and J are TRBV6-1 and TRBJ1-1; 8 bases are shared with TRBD1. Source: PBMCs from blood, taken less than 6 days after vaccination. The DNA of the CDR3 is TGTGCCAGCAAACAGACAGGGGTAATCGCTGAAGCTTTCTTT. Encoded protein: CASKQTGVIAEAFF.